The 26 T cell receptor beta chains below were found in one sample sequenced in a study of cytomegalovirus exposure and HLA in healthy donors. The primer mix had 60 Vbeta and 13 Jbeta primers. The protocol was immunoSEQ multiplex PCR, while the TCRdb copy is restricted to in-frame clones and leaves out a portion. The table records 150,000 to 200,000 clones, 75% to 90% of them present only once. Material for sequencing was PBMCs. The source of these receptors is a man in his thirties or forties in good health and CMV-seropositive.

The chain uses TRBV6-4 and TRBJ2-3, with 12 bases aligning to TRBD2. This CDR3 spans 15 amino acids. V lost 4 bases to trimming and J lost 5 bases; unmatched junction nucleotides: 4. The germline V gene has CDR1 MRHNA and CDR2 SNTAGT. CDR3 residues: CASSASGGAGDTQYF. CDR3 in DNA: TGTGCCAGCAGTGCTAGCGGGGGGGCCGGAGATACGCAGTATTTT.

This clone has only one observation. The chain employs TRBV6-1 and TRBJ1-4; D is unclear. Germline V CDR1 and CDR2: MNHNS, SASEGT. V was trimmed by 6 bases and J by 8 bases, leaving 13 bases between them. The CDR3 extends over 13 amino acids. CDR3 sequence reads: CASREGLREKLFF. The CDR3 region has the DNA TGTGCCAGCAGGGAGGGTTTGCGGGAAAAACTGTTTTTT.

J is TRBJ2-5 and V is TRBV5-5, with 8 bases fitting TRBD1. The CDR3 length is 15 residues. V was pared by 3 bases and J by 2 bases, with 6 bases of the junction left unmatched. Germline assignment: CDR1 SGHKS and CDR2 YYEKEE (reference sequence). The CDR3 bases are TGTGCCAGCAGCTGGGATACAGGGGGTCAAGAGACCCAGTACTTC. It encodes CASSWDTGGQETQYF.

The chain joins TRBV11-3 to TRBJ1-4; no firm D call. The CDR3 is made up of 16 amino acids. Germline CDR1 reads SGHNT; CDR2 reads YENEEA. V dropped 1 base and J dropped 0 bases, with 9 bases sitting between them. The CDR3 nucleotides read TGTGCCAGCAGCTTAGGTTTGGTAGCAACTAATGAAAAACTGTTTTTT. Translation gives CASSLGLVATNEKLFF.

DNA for the CDR3: TGTGCCTGGAGTGATCTCCTCAATCAGCCCCAGCATTTT. This codes for CAWSDLLNQPQHF. The chain is built from TRBV30 and TRBJ1-5; D is uncertain. CDR3 size: 13 residues. Trimming stripped 1 base from V and 3 bases from J, with 7 bases between. Germline CDR1 is GTSNPN and CDR2 is SVGIG (reference sequence).

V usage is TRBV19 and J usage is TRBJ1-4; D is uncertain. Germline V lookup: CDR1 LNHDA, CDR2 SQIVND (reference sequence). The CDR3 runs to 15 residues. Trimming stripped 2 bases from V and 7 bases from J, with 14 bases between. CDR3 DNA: TGTGCCAGTAGTATAAAGTCACAGATCGGTGAAAAACTGTTTTTT. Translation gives CASSIKSQIGEKLFF.

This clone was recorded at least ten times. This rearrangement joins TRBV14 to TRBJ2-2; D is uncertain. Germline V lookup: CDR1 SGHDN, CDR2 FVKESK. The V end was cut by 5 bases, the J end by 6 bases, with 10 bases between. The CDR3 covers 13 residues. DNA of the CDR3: TGTGCCAGCAGCGCTGTAGCCCCCGGGGAGCTGTTTTTT. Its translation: CASSAVAPGELFF.

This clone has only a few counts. The CDR3 region is CASRTGHLNTEAFF. As DNA, the CDR3 is TGTGCCAGCAGGACGGGACATCTGAACACTGAAGCTTTCTTT. This sequence joins TRBV5-6 and TRBJ1-1; weak D call: TRBD1 (6 bases). CDR1 SGHDT and CDR2 YYEEEE come from the germline V gene. The CDR3 runs 14 residues. Between the trimmed V and J ends, which lost 5 bases and 0 bases, there was a span of 11 bases. The variable domain in full, with the rest retrieved from reference TRBV5-6 and TRBJ1-1, is DAGVTQSPTHLIKTRGQQVTLRCSPKSGHDTVSWYQQALGQGPQFIFQYYEEEERQRGNFPDRFSGHQFPNYSSELNVNALLLGDSALYLCASRTGHLNTEAFFGQGTRLTVV.

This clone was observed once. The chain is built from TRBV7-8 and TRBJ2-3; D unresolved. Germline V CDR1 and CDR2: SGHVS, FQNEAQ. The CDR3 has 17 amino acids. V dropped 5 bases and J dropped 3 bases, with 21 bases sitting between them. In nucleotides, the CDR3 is TGTGCCAGCAGCCTACCCAGGAACCGTAAACGTACAGATACGCAGTATTTT. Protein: CASSLPRNRKRTDTQYF.

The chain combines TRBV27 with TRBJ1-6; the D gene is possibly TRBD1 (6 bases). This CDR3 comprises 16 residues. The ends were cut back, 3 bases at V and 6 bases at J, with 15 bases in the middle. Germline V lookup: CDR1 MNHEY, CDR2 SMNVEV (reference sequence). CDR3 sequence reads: CASSFQGTLLNSPLHF. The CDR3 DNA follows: TGTGCCAGCAGTTTCCAGGGGACCCTCCTTAATTCACCCCTCCACTTT.

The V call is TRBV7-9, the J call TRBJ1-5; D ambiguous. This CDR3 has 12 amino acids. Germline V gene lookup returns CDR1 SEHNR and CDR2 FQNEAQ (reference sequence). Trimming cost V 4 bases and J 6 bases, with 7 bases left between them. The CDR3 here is CASSSAGQPQHF. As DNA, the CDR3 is TGTGCCAGCAGCTCCGCAGGTCAGCCCCAGCATTTT.

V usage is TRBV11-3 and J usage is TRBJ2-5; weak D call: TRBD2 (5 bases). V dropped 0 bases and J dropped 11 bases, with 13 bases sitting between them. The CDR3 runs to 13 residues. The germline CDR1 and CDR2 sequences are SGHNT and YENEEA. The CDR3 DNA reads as TGTGCCAGCAGCTTAGATCCGGTGGGAGAGCAGTACTTC. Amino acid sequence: CASSLDPVGEQYF.

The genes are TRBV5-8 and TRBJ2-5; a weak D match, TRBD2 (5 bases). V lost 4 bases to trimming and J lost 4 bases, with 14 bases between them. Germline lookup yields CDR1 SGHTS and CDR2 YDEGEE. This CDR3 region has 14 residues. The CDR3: CASSADLSRETQYF. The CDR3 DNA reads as TGTGCCAGCAGCGCGGACTTATCAAGAGAGACCCAGTACTTC.

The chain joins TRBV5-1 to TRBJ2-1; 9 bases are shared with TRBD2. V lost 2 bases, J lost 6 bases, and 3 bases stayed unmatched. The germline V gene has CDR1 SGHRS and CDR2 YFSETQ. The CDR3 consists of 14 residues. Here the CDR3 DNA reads TGCGCCAGCAGCTTAGGGCGGGAGGGCAATGAGCAGTTCTTC. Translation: CASSLGREGNEQFF.

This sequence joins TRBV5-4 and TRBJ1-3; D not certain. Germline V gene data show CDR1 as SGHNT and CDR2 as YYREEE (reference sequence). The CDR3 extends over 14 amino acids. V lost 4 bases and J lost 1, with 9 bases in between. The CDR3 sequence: CASSPSLSGNTIYF. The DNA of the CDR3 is TGTGCCAGCAGCCCCTCTTTGTCTGGAAACACCATATATTTT. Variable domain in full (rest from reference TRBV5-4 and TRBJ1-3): ETGVTQSPTHLIKTRGQQVTLRCSSQSGHNTVSWYQQALGQGPQFIFQYYREEENGRGNFPPRFSGLQFPNYSSELNVNALELDDSALYLCASSPSLSGNTIYFGEGSWLTVV.

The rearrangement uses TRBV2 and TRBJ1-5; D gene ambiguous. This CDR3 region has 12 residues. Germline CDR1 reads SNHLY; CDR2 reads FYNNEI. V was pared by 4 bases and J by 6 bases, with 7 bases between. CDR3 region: CASSAGGQPQHF. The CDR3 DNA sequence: TGTGCCAGCAGTGCCGGAGGTCAGCCCCAGCATTTT.

The CDR3 DNA reads as TGTGCCAGCAGTTCGACCGAGGTCTCCTATAATTCACCCCTCCACTTT. Translating gives CASSSTEVSYNSPLHF. The chain couples TRBV28 to TRBJ1-6; unclear D gene. CDR1 is MDHEN and CDR2 is SYDVKM in the germline V gene. Between the trimmed V and J ends, which lost 4 bases and 0 bases, there was a span of 10 bases. The CDR3 consists of 16 residues.

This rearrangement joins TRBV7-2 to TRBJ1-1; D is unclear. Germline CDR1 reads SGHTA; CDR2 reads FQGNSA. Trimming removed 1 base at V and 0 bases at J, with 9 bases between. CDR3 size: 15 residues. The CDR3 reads CASSLGGPMNTEAFF. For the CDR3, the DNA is TGTGCCAGCAGCTTAGGAGGGCCCATGAACACTGAAGCTTTCTTT.

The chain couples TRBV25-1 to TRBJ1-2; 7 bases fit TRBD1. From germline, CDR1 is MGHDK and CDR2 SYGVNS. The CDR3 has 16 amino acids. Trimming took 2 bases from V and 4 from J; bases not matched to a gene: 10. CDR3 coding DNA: TGTGCCAGCAGTGAAGGCAGGGGGAGGACTCTCTATGGCTACACCTTC. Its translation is CASSEGRGRTLYGYTF.

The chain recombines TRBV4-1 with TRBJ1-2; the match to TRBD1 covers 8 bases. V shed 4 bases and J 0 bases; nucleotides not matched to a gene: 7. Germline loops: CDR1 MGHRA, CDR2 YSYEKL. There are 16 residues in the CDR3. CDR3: CASSPPRDRTNYGYTF. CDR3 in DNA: TGCGCCAGCAGCCCTCCCCGGGACAGGACTAACTATGGCTACACCTTC.

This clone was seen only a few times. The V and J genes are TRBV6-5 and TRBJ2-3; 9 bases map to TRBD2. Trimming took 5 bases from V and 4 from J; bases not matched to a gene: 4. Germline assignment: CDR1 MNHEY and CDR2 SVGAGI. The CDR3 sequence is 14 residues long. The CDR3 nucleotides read TGTGCCAGCAGTGATCTAGCGGGATCAGATACGCAGTATTTT. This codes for CASSDLAGSDTQYF.

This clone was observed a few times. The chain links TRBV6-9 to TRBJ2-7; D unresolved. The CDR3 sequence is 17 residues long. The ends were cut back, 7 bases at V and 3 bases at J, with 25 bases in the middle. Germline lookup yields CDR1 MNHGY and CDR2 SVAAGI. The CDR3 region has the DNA TGTGCCAGCAAGACACATAAAGACGGATCTCCAATCTACGAGCAGTACTTC. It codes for CASKTHKDGSPIYEQYF.

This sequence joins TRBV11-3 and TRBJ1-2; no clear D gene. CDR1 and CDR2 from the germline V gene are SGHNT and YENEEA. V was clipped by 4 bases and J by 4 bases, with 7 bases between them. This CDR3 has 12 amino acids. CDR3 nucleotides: TGTGCCAGCAGCTCCGGGTTCTATGGCTACACCTTC. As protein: CASSSGFYGYTF.

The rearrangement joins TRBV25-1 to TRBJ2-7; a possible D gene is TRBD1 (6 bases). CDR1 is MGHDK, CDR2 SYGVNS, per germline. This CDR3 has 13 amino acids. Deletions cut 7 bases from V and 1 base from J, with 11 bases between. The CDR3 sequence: CASNNDRSYEQYF. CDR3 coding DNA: TGTGCCAGCAATAACGACAGGTCCTACGAGCAGTACTTC.

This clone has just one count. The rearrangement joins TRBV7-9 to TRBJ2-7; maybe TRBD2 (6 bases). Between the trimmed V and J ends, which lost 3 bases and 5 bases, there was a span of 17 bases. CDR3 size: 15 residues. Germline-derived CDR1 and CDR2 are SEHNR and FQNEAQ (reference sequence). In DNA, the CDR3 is TGTGCCAGCAGCTTGATAACGGGAGTGGGTGACGAGCAGTACTTC. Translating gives CASSLITGVGDEQYF.

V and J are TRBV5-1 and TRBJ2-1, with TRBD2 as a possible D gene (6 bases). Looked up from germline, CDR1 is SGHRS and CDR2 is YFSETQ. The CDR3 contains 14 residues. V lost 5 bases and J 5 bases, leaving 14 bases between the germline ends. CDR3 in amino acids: CASSQETRNNEQFF. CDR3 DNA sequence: TGCGCCAGCAGTCAAGAGACTAGGAACAATGAGCAGTTCTTC.